What follows describes a single T cell receptor beta chain. This sample was included in a study of blood T cell repertoires in COVID-19. For the study at large: Researchers got acute and convalescent COVID-19 samples from the United States, Italy and Spain. PBMCs, B-cell-depleted T cells, or T cells provided the cDNA or gDNA that made up the material.

Per the authors' pipeline: Reference gene primer amplification yielded estimated nucleated cell counts. Repertoires were generated with immunoSEQ multiplex PCR, while TCRdb's copy carries only in-frame clones and drops some. The V and J calls and clone size were taken over from that table, and D and trimming were inferred from the DNA. The sample consists of some 56,000 clones, more than 75% of them appearing once. Germline loops: CDR1 LGHNT, CDR2 FRNRAP. V lost 0 bases to trimming and J lost 4 bases, with 15 bases between them. There are 16 residues in the CDR3. The chain employs TRBV12-5 and TRBJ1-1; D remains unclear. Sequenced sample: peripheral blood. This TCR was sampled from a man between 60 and 70 years old with acute or convalescent COVID-19. The CDR3 sequence: CASGLVPDNALTEAFF. The CDR3 DNA is TGTGCTAGTGGTTTGGTACCCGACAATGCCCTCACTGAAGCTTTCTTT.